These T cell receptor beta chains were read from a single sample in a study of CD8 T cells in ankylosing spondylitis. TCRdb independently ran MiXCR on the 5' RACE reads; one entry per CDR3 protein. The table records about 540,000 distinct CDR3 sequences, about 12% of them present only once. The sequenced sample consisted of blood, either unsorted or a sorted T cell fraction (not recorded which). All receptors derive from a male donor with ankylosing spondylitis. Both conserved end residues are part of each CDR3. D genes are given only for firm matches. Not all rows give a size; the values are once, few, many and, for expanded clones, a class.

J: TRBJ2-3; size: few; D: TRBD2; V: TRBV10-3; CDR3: CAISEVAGGPPGTDTQYF; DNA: TGTGCCATCAGTGAGGTAGCGGGAGGGCCCCCGGGCACAGATACGCAGTATTTT
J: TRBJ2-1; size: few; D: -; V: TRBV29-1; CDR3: CTISGFRWNEQFF; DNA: TGCACAATCTCAGGGTTTAGGTGGAATGAGCAGTTCTTC
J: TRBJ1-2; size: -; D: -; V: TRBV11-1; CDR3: CASSFLKGSTRGNMRGYTF; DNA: TGTGCCAGCAGCTTTTTGAAGGGGTCAACTCGAGGGAATATGAGAGGCTACACCTTC
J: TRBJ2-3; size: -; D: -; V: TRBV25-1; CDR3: CASSNVRDTDTQYF; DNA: TGTGCCAGCAGTAATGTCAGGGACACAGATACGCAGTATTTT
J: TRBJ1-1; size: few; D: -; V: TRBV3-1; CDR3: CASSQEGQSAEAFF; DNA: TGTGCCAGCAGCCAAGAGGGCCAGTCCGCTGAAGCTTTCTTT
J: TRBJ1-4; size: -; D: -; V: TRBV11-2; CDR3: CASSLDNSLGRKLFF; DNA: TGTGCCAGCAGCTTAGATAACAGTCTGGGTAGAAAACTGTTTTTT
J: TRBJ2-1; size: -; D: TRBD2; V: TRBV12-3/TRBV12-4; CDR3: CASRAGGIGLAGVGEQFF; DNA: TGTGCCAGCAGGGCCGGGGGAATAGGACTAGCGGGAGTGGGCGAGCAGTTCTTC
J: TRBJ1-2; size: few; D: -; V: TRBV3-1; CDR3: CASSPTLGGYTF; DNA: TGTGCCAGCAGCCCCACCTTAGGAGGCTACACCTTC
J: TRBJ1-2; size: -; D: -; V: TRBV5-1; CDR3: CASSADPIWGLNYGYTF; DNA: TGCGCCAGCAGCGCGGACCCGATCTGGGGCCTTAACTATGGCTACACCTTC
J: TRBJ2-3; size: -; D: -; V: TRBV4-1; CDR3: CASSQTGLVPDTQYF; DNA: TGCGCCAGCAGCCAAACAGGGTTGGTTCCAGATACGCAGTATTTT
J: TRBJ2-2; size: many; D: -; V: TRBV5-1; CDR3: CASSNGGANTGELFF; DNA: TGCGCCAGCAGCAACGGCGGGGCTAACACCGGGGAGCTGTTTTTT
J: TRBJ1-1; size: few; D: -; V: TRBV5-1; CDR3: CASSQGPLGGNTEAFF; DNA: TGCGCCAGCAGCCAGGGACCGCTGGGGGGGAACACTGAAGCTTTCTTT
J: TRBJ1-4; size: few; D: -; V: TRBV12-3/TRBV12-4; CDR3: CASSPGEKLFF; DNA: TGTGCCAGCAGCCCAGGTGAAAAACTGTTTTTT
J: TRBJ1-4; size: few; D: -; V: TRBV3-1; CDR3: CASSPRGVNEKLFF; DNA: TGTGCCAGCAGCCCTAGGGGGGTTAATGAAAAACTGTTTTTT
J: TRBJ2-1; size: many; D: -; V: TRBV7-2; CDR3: CASSSPPGRSYNEQFF; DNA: TGTGCCAGCAGCTCCCCCCCGGGACGCTCCTACAATGAGCAGTTCTTC
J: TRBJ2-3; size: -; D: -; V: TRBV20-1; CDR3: CSASVADSTDTQYF; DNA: TGCAGTGCTAGTGTAGCGGATAGCACAGATACGCAGTATTTT
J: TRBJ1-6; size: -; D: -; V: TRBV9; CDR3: CASSVHQGVGNSPLHF; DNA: TGTGCCAGCAGCGTACATCAGGGAGTAGGGAATTCACCCCTCCACTTT
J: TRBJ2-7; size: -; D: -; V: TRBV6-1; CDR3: CASSLLARGLSSEQYF; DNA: TGTGCCAGCAGCCTCCTCGCCCGGGGCCTAAGCTCCGAGCAGTACTTC
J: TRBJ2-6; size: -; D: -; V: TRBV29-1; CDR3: CSVEQTGANVLTF; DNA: TGCAGCGTTGAACAGACTGGGGCCAACGTCCTGACTTTC
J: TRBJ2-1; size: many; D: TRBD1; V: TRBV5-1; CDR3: CASSPGTGYNEQFF; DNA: TGCGCCAGCAGCCCCGGGACAGGTTACAATGAGCAGTTCTTC
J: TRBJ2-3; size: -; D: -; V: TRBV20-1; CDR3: CSARVGLRASTDTQYF; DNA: TGCAGTGCTAGAGTAGGGCTAAGAGCTAGCACAGATACGCAGTATTTT
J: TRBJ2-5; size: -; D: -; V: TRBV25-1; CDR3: CASRRGSETQYF; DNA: TGTGCCAGCAGACGAGGGAGTGAGACCCAGTACTTC
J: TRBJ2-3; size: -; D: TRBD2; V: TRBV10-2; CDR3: CASSESRLAERAGTDTQYF; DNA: TGCGCCAGCAGTGAGTCTAGACTAGCGGAGAGAGCGGGCACAGATACGCAGTATTTT
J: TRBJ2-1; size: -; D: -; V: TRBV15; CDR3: CATSRDFGGYNEQFF; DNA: TGTGCCACCAGCAGGGACTTTGGCGGGTACAATGAGCAGTTCTTC
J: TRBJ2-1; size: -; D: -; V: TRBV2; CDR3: CASRDLYSSSYNEQFF; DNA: TGTGCCAGCAGAGACTTATACTCGAGCTCCTACAATGAGCAGTTCTTC
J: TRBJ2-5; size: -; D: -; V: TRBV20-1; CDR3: CSARDTTRGQETQYF; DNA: TGCAGTGCTAGAGATACGACAAGGGGGCAAGAGACCCAGTACTTC
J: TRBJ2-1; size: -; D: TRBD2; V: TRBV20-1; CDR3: CSASDPSGSYNEQFF; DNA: TGCAGTGCTAGCGATCCTAGCGGGAGCTACAATGAGCAGTTCTTC
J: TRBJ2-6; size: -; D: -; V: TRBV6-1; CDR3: CASSTALSPGANVLTF; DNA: TGTGCCAGCAGTACGGCCTTGTCTCCTGGGGCCAACGTCCTGACTTTC
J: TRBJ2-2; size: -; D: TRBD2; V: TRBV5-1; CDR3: CASSLTLAGAGELFF; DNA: TGCGCCAGCAGCTTAACCCTAGCGGGAGCCGGGGAGCTGTTTTTT
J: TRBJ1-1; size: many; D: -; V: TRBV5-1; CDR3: CASSLAFMGLEAFF; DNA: TGCGCCAGCAGCTTGGCCTTCATGGGACTCGAAGCTTTCTTT
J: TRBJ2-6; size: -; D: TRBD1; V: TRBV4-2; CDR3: CASSQDEGTGLTF; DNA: TGTGCCAGCAGCCAAGATGAGGGGACAGGACTGACTTTC
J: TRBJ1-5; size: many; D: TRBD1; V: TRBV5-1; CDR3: CASSPDRLDSNQPQHF; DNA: TGCGCCAGCAGCCCGGACAGGTTGGATAGCAATCAGCCCCAGCATTTT
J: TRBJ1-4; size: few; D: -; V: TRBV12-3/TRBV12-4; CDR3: CASRRPGEKLFF; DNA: TGTGCCAGCAGGAGGCCGGGTGAAAAACTGTTTTTT
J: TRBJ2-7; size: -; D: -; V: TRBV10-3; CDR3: CATSRDSSYEQYF; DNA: TGTGCCACCTCGCGGGATAGCTCCTACGAGCAGTACTTC
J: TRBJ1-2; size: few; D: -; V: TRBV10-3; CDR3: CAISESNRNYGYTF; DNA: TGTGCCATCAGTGAGTCGAACAGAAACTATGGCTACACCTTC
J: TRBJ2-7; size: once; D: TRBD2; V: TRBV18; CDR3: CASSPRPSGEGYEQYF; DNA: TGTGCCAGCTCACCACGTCCGTCGGGGGAGGGGTACGAGCAGTACTTC
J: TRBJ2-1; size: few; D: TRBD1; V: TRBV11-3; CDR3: CASSSGQGFDEQFF; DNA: TGTGCCAGCAGCTCCGGACAGGGGTTCGATGAGCAGTTCTTC
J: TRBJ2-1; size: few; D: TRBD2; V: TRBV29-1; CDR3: CSVDSGLAGVREQFF; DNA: TGCAGCGTCGATAGCGGACTAGCGGGAGTTCGGGAGCAGTTCTTC
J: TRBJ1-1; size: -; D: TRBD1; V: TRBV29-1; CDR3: CSVGRGQANTEAFF; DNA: TGCAGCGTTGGCCGGGGACAGGCGAACACTGAAGCTTTCTTT
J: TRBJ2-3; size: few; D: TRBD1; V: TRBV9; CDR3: CASSGGTGGADTQYF; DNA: TGTGCCAGCAGCGGTGGGACAGGGGGCGCAGATACGCAGTATTTT
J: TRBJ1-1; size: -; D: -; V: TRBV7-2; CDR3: CASSFLRVNTEAFF; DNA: TGTGCCAGCAGCTTTCTAAGGGTGAACACTGAAGCTTTCTTT
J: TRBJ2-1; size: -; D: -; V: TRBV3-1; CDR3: CASRGSGFNEQFF; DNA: TGTGCCAGCAGGGGATCAGGGTTCAATGAGCAGTTCTTC
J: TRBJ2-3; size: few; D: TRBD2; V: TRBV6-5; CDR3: CASSYGAGASTDTQYF; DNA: TGTGCCAGCAGTTACGGAGCGGGAGCTAGCACAGATACGCAGTATTTT
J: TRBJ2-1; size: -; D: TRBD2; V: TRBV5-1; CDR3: CASSSDGLAGHGEQFF; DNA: TGCGCCAGCAGCTCGGATGGACTAGCGGGTCACGGTGAGCAGTTCTTC
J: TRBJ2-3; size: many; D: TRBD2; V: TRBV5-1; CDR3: CASSLLTSGSTDTQYF; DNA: TGCGCCAGCAGCTTGTTGACTAGCGGGAGCACAGATACGCAGTATTTT
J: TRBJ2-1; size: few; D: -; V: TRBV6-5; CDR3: CASSYHRENNEQFF; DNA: TGTGCCAGCAGTTACCACAGGGAGAACAATGAGCAGTTCTTC
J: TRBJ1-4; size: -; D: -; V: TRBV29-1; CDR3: CSGVSGTQGEKLFF; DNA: TGCAGCGGGGTGAGCGGGACTCAGGGTGAAAAACTGTTTTTT
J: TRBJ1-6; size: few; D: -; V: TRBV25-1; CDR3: CASRAPGGSPLHF; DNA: TGTGCCAGCAGGGCACCCGGCGGGTCACCCCTCCACTTT
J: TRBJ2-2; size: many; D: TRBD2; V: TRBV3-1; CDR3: CASSSGRAGELFF; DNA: TGTGCCAGCAGCTCCGGGAGGGCCGGGGAGCTGTTTTTT
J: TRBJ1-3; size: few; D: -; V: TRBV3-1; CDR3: CASSSTWGVGNTIYF; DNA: TGTGCCAGCAGCTCGACATGGGGGGTCGGGAACACCATATATTTT
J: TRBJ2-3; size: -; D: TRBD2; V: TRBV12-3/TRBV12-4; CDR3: CASSFGGSSKQAQYF; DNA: TGTGCCAGCAGTTTCGGCGGGAGCAGCAAACAGGCGCAGTATTTT
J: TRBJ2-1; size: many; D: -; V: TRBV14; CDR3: CASSQVSLGGNEQFF; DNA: TGTGCCAGCAGCCAAGTCTCCTTAGGGGGCAATGAGCAGTTCTTC
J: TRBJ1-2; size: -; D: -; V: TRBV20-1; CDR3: CSAPPGGQNYGYTF; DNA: TGCAGTGCTCCTCCGGGGGGACAAAACTATGGCTACACCTTC
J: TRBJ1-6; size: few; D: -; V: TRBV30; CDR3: CAWRTGGNSPLHF; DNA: TGTGCCTGGAGAACCGGGGGGAATTCACCCCTCCACTTT
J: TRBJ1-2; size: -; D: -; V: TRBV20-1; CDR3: CSASWTENYGYTF; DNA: TGCAGTGCTAGCTGGACGGAAAACTATGGCTACACCTTC
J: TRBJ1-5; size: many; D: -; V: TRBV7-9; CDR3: CASSSGAGSSNQPQHF; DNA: TGTGCCAGCAGCTCGGGGGCAGGGTCTAGCAATCAGCCCCAGCATTTT
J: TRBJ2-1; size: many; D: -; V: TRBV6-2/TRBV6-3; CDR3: CASTNRGEGPYNEQFF; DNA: TGTGCCAGCACTAATAGGGGAGAGGGCCCCTACAATGAGCAGTTCTTC
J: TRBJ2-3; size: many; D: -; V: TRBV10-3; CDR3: CAINRESTDTQYF; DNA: TGTGCCATCAACAGGGAGAGCACAGATACGCAGTATTTT
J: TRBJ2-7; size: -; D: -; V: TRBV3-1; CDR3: CASSLIGGREQYF; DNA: TGTGCCAGCAGCCTTATCGGAGGGCGCGAGCAGTACTTC
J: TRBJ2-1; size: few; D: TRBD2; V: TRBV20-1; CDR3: CSASPGLAGGPRDEQFF; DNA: TGCAGTGCTAGCCCGGGACTAGCGGGAGGGCCCCGAGATGAGCAGTTCTTC